This T cell receptor beta chain was documented in a study of stem cell transplantation in POMP-related autoinflammatory disease (dated by TCRdb to the early 2020s). For the study in its entirety: The study hypothesized that defective thymoproteasomes impair MHC class I-dependent CD8+ T-cell differentiation and positive selection, skewing the TRB repertoire. Prior to transplant, the patients had skewing toward CD4+ naive T cells, low CD8+ T-cell proportions, and reduced T-cell cytokine secretion. To find out how POMP deficiency affects T-cell receptor beta repertoire diversity and CDR3 characteristics, high-throughput TRB sequencing was used. Points the paper makes about the study in general: The trend toward lower diversity and increased clonality in PRAID patients was statistically significant only for regulatory T cells. The number of unique TRB V-J gene pairings was restricted in PRAID patients. Across all analyzed T-cell subsets, PRAID patients showed a trend toward higher clonality and lower TRB diversity.

The time point label here, explained by the study, means: before hematopoietic stem cell transplant. PRAID was marked by prominent immunodeficiency together with autoinflammation. Before TRB sequencing, the T-cell subsets, namely conventional T cells, CD8+ T cells, regulatory T cells, and T follicular helper cells, were sorted. Concerning this clone itself: What this receptor recognizes is not known. No clone much larger than this one lies a single base away; base qualities are absent.

The germline V gene encodes CDR1 SGHRS and CDR2 YFSETQ. After removal of 0 bases from V and 0 bases from J, the junction retains 6 bases not matched to a gene. The CDR3 starts with the cysteine, ends with the phenylalanine, and has 16 residues. Only the CDR3 portion is preserved as DNA: 48 bases, with reading frame beginning at the first base. Library generation was performed with the immunoSEQ multiplex PCR assay. On the study's bioinformatics: Repertoire diversity was quantified with Shannon entropy, accounting for clonal size distribution. The Gini-Simpson index (Simpson_1-D) was used to measure inequality in clonotype distribution. TCRdb limited this immuneACCESS table to in-frame rearrangements with V and J called. A share of clones is missing; checked studies link under half to unresolved V genes, and the rest is unexplained. For V, J and clone size, that table is used; D and trimming come from the DNA. The sample records 33,000 or so clones, about 86% of which are singletons. 0.6% to 0.75% of the sample is taken by the ten largest.

Sequences were derived from CD4+ T cells from PBMCs, sampled before stem cell transplantation. The sequence derives from a human donor with POMP-related autoinflammation and immune dysregulation (PRAID). The chain joins TRBV5-1 to TRBJ2-7, and 7 junction bases match TRBD2. The CDR3 protein is CASSLAGGGSSYEQYF. Here is the DNA: TGCGCCAGCAGCTTGGCCGGCGGGGGAAGCTCCTACGAGCAGTACTTC.